The sequence of this T cell receptor (beta chain) was determined in a study of T cell repertoires in cytomegalovirus infection. Findings and caveats of the study: The study found HLA-C-restricted CMV-specific TCR beta clonotypes dominating the ex vivo response.

A few counts support this clonotype. Its target is unknown. TCRdb re-analysed the reads in MiXCR, keeping a single row per CDR3 protein. The repertoire includes a few hundred thousand distinct CDR3 sequences, roughly 9.5% of them detected once, and about 4.5% sits in the top ten. Germline V lookup: CDR1 MNHEY, CDR2 SVGEGT. The V end was cut by 2 bases, the J end by 6 bases, with 8 bases between. This CDR3 is 13 amino acids long. The chain recombines TRBV6-2 or TRBV6-3 with TRBJ2-1; no definite D call. Sequences were obtained from PBMCs. The source of this sequence is a human donor in good health (CMV status not recorded). Some clones in this sample may be carry-over from other donors' samples. CDR3 sequence (DNA): TGTGCCAGCAGTTACAAGGCGATCAATGAGCAGTTCTTC. Translation: CASSYKAINEQFF.